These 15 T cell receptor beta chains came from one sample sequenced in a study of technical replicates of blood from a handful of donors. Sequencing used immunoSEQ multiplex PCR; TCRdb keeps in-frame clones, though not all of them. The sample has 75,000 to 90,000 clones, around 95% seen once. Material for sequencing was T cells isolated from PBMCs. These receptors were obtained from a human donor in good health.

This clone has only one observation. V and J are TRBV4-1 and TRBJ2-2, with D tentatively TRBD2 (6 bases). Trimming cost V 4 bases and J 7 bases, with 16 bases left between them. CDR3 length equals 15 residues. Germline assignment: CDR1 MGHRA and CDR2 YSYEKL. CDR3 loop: CASSPPGRRVGELFF. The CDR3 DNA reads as TGCGCCAGCAGCCCCCCGGGGAGGAGGGTCGGGGAGCTGTTTTTT.

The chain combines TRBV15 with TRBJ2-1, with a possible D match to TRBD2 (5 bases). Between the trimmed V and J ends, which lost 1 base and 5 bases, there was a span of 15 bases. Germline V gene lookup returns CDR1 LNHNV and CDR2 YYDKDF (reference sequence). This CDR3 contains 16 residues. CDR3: CATSRGIGSGNNEQFF. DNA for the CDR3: TGTGCCACCAGCAGAGGGATTGGGAGCGGCAACAATGAGCAGTTCTTC.

CDR3 DNA: TGTGCCAGCAGTTACGGGACTCAAATGGGAGAGCAGTACTTC. Translated: CASSYGTQMGEQYF. The V call is TRBV6-5, the J call TRBJ2-7; TRBD2 is a possible D gene (6 bases). Trimming took 2 bases from V and 7 from J, leaving 15 bases between them. CDR1 is MNHEY and CDR2 is SVGAGI in the germline V gene. This CDR3 has 14 amino acids.

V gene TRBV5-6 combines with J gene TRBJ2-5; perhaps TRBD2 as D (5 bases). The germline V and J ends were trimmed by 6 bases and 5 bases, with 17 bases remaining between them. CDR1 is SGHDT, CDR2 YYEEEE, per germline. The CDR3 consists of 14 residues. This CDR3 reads CASTPLPGIETQYF. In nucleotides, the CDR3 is TGTGCCAGCACCCCCCTACCGGGAATTGAGACCCAGTACTTC.

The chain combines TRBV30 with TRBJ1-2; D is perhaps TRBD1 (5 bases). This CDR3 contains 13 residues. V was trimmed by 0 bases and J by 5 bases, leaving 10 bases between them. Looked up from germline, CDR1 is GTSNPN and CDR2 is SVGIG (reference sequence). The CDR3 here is CAWSVQGKYGYTF. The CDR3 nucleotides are TGTGCCTGGAGTGTGCAGGGAAAATATGGCTACACCTTC.

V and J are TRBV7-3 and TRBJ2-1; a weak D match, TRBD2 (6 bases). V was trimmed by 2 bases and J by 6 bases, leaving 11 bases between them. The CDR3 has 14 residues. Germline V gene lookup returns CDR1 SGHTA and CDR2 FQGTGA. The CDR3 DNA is TGTGCCAGCAGCTTAGGGCGGGAAAGCAATGAGCAGTTCTTC. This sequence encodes CASSLGRESNEQFF. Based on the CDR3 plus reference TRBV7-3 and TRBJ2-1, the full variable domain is GAGVSQTPSNKVTEKGKYVELRCDPISGHTALYWYRQSLGQGPEFLIYFQGTGAADDSGLPNDRFFAVRPEGSVSTLKIQRTERGDSAVYLCASSLGRESNEQFFGPGTRLTVL.

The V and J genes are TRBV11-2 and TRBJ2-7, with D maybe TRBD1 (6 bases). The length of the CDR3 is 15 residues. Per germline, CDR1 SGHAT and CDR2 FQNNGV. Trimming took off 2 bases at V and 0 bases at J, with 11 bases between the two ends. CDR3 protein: CASSLLRGSSYEQYF. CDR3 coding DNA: TGTGCCAGCAGCTTACTCAGGGGTAGCTCCTACGAGCAGTACTTC.

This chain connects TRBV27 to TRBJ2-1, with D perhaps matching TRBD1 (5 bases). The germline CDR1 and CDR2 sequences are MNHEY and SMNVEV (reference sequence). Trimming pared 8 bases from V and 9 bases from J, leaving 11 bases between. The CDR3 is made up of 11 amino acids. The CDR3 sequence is CASYWGSEQFF. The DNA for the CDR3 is TGTGCCAGCTACTGGGGCAGTGAGCAGTTCTTC.

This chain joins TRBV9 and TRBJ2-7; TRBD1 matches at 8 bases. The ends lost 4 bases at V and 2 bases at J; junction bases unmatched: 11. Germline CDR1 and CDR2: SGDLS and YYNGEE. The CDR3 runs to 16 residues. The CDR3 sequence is CASSPRTGQLAYEQYF. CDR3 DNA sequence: TGTGCCAGCAGCCCAAGGACAGGGCAGTTGGCCTACGAGCAGTACTTC.

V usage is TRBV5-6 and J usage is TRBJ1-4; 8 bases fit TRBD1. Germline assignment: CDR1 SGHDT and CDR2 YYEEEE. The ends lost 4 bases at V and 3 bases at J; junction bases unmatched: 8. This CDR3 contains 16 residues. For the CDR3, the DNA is TGTGCCAGCAGCCAAGTGACAGGGGCGGCTAATGAAAAACTGTTTTTT. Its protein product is CASSQVTGAANEKLFF.

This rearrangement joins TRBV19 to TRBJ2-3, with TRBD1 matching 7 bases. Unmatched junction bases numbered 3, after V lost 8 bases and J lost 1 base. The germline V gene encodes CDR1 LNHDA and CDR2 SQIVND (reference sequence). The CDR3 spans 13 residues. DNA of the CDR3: TGTGCCAGTCGGGACAGAGGCACAGATACGCAGTATTTT. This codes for CASRDRGTDTQYF.

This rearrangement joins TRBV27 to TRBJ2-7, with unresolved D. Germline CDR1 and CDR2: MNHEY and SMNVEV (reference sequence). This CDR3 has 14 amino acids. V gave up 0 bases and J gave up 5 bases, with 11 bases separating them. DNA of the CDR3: TGTGCCAGCAGTTTATCGGCAGGATTGCACGAGCAGTACTTC. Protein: CASSLSAGLHEQYF.

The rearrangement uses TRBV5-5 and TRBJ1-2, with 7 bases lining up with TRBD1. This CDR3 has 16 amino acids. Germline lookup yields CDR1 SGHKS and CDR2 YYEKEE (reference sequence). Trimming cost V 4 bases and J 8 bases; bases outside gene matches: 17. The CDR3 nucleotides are TGTGCCAGCAGCCCCACCATATTGAGGGGGCCGCACGGCTACACCTTC. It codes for CASSPTILRGPHGYTF.

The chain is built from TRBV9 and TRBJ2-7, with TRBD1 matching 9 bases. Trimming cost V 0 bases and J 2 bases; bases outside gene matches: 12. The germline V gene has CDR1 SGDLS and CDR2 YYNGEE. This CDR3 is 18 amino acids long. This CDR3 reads CASSVEGGTWDRAYEQYF. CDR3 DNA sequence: TGTGCCAGCAGCGTAGAGGGGGGCACTTGGGACAGGGCCTACGAGCAGTACTTC.

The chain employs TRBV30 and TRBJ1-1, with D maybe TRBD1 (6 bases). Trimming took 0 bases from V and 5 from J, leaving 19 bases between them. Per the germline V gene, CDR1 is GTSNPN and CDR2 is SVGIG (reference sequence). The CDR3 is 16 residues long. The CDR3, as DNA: TGTGCCTGGAGTGTTGCTTTGTCAGGGGTACTAACTGAAGCTTTCTTT. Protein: CAWSVALSGVLTEAFF.